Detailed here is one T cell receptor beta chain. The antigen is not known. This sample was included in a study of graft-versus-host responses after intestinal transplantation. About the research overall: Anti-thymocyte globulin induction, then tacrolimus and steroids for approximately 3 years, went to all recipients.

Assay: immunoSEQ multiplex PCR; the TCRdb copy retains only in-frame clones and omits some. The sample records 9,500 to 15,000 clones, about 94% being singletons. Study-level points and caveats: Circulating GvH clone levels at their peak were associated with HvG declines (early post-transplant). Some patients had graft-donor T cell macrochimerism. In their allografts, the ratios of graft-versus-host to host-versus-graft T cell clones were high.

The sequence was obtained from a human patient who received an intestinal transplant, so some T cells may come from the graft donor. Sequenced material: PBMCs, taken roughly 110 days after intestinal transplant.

The CDR3 bases are TGTGCCAGCAGTTCCCTTTCGGGGTTATCGAACACTGAAGCTTTCTTT. Protein product: CASSSLSGLSNTEAFF. This chain connects TRBV27 to TRBJ1-1, with D hard to call. The CDR3 loop spans 16 amino acids. V was trimmed by 4 bases and J by 1 base, leaving 16 bases between them. Germline CDR1 reads MNHEY; CDR2 reads SMNVEV (reference sequence).